The 16 T cell receptor beta chains given below trace back to one sample, sequenced in a study of T cells in Graves' hyperthyroidism and ophthalmopathy. RNA transcripts gave rise to amplified TCR beta CDR3 regions. Initially, a first-round RT-PCR of the TCR CDR3 employed the HTBI primer set. TCRdb called the multiplex PCR reads again in MiXCR, with one record for every CDR3 protein. The sample shows some 580,000 distinct CDR3 sequences, 16% of them seen only once. Sequences were obtained from blood. All receptors come from a middle-aged woman with Graves' ophthalmopathy.

In its sample, this clonotype was seen many times. The chain is built from TRBV24-1 and TRBJ1-1, with D possibly being TRBD1 (6 bases). Trimming left V 3 bases short and J 5 bases short, with 12 bases between. CDR3 length: 14 amino acids. CDR1 KGHDR and CDR2 SFDVKD come from the germline V gene. CDR3: CATSDTGTGTEAFF. The CDR3 DNA follows: TGTGCCACCAGTGATACAGGGACGGGGACTGAAGCTTTCTTT.

Ten or more counts support this clonotype. The chain employs TRBV2 and TRBJ2-1; 7 nucleotides match TRBD2. Unmatched junction bases numbered 10, after V lost 4 bases and J lost 7 bases. The CDR3 is 15 amino acids. Germline CDR1 is SNHLY and CDR2 is FYNNEI. The chain's CDR3 is CASSGPSGRLNEQFF. In DNA form, the CDR3 reads TGTGCCAGCAGTGGCCCTAGCGGTCGGCTGAATGAGCAGTTCTTC.

This clonotype was recorded a few times. This chain joins TRBV4-1 and TRBJ1-1, with 9 bases that match TRBD1. The length of the CDR3 is 13 residues. Losses at the gene ends were 10 bases for V and 3 bases for J; bases not matched to a gene: 6. The germline V gene encodes CDR1 MGHRA and CDR2 YSYEKL. CDR3 protein: CATRRTGDTEAFF. The CDR3 DNA reads TGCGCCACCCGACGGACAGGGGACACTGAAGCTTTCTTT.

The sample holds many counts of this clonotype. The rearrangement uses TRBV18 and TRBJ2-1; D ambiguous. Germline V gene lookup returns CDR1 KGHSH and CDR2 LQKENI. V lost 2 bases, J lost 7 bases, and 6 bases lay in between. This CDR3 has 12 amino acids. The CDR3 DNA is TGTGCCAGCTCACCAATTCGGAATGAGCAGTTCTTC. As protein: CASSPIRNEQFF.

There are many counts of this clonotype. The gene calls are TRBV2 and TRBJ2-2; D is undetermined. Germline CDR1 is SNHLY and CDR2 is FYNNEI. V shed 0 bases and J shed 7 bases, with 12 bases lying between them. The CDR3 has 15 residues. CDR3 nucleotides: TGTGCCAGCAGTGAAGCGCTTGGCGCTGGCGGGGAGCTGTTTTTT. Protein sequence: CASSEALGAGGELFF.

Regarding this clonotype: With a much larger clone just one base away, this may be a read error. This chain uses TRBV6-5 with TRBJ1-2; TRBD1 matches 7 bases. Germline assignment: CDR1 MNHEY and CDR2 SVGAGI. This CDR3 is built from 13 residues. With 2 bases clipped from V and 8 bases from J, the junction kept 5 bases outside the gene matches. The CDR3 coding sequence is TGTGCCAGCAGTTACCGACAGGGCTGCGGCTACACCTTC. It yields the protein CASSYRQGCGYTF.

This clonotype was picked up many times. This chain joins TRBV3-1 and TRBJ2-1; tentative D call: TRBD2 (6 bases). Trimming took off 4 bases at V and 9 bases at J, with 13 bases between the two ends. The CDR3 is 13 amino acids. Germline-derived CDR1 and CDR2 are LGHDT and YNNKEL (reference sequence). This chain's CDR3 is CASSPPAGFEQFF. The CDR3 DNA sequence: TGTGCCAGCAGCCCCCCGGCGGGGTTTGAGCAGTTCTTC.

V gene TRBV2 combines with J gene TRBJ2-4; possible D gene TRBD2, 6 bases. V was clipped by 3 bases and J by 3 bases, with 15 bases between them. This CDR3 has 16 residues. Germline loops: CDR1 SNHLY, CDR2 FYNNEI. The CDR3 protein is CASSEKAGLGKNIQYF. CDR3 bases: TGTGCCAGCAGTGAGAAGGCGGGGCTAGGCAAAAACATTCAGTACTTC.

This clonotype was seen repeatedly, ten times or more. This chain connects TRBV27 to TRBJ1-2, with a weak D call TRBD1 (6 bases). Trimming cost V 5 bases and J 6 bases, with 19 bases left between them. Germline V gene data show CDR1 as MNHEY and CDR2 as SMNVEV (reference sequence). This CDR3 contains 15 residues. The CDR3 DNA reads TGTGCCAGCAGTCTCCGGTTACAGGGACTGGATGGCTACACCTTC. This encodes CASSLRLQGLDGYTF.

This clonotype was seen many times. The chain has TRBV3-1 and TRBJ2-2; 7 nucleotides match TRBD1. The germline CDR1 and CDR2 sequences are LGHDT and YNNKEL (reference sequence). The CDR3 is 15 residues long. Trimming took 5 bases from V and 3 from J; bases not matched to a gene: 6. The CDR3 sequence is CASSSDRAYTGELFF. Here the CDR3 DNA reads TGTGCCAGCAGCTCCGACAGGGCGTACACCGGGGAGCTGTTTTTT. The variable domain in full, completed from reference TRBV3-1 and TRBJ2-2, reads DTAVSQTPKYLVTQMGNDKSIKCEQNLGHDTMYWYKQDSKKFLKIMFSYNNKELIINETVPNRFSPKSPDKAHLNLHINSLELGDSAVYFCASSSDRAYTGELFFGEGSRLTVL.

This clonotype was seen a handful of times. The V gene is TRBV7-8, the J gene TRBJ2-2, with D hard to call. Germline lookup yields CDR1 SGHVS and CDR2 FQNEAQ. CDR3 length: 14 amino acids. Trimming took off 5 bases at V and 1 base at J, with 8 bases between the two ends. The CDR3 sequence: CASSGAKNTGELFF. CDR3 DNA: TGTGCCAGCAGCGGCGCTAAGAACACCGGGGAGCTGTTTTTT.

This clonotype was counted only a few times. The chain links TRBV6-6 to TRBJ1-1; D uncertain. This CDR3 has 15 amino acids. From germline, CDR1 is MNHNY and CDR2 SVGAGI (reference sequence). The germline V and J ends were trimmed by 0 bases and 4 bases, with 12 bases remaining between them. For the CDR3, the DNA is TGTGCCAGCAGTTACTCAACGGGATTGGTCACTGAAGCTTTCTTT. This sequence encodes CASSYSTGLVTEAFF.

This clonotype was picked up many times. J is TRBJ2-5 and V is TRBV6-1; 7 nucleotides agree with TRBD1. Per the germline V gene, CDR1 is MNHNS and CDR2 is SASEGT. This CDR3 has 14 amino acids. Losses at the gene ends were 5 bases for V and 1 base for J; bases not matched to a gene: 4. The CDR3 sequence: CASSRGQSQETQYF. CDR3 bases: TGTGCCAGCAGTAGGGGACAGTCCCAAGAGACCCAGTACTTC.

This clonotype showed up many times. The genes are TRBV20-1 and TRBJ1-6; 7 nucleotides line up with TRBD1. Per the germline V gene, CDR1 is DFQATT and CDR2 is SNEGSKA (reference sequence). After removal of 4 bases from V and 7 bases from J, the junction contained 13 bases not matched to a gene. The CDR3 sequence is 16 residues long. Here the CDR3 DNA reads TGCAGTGCTATCGCGGTCCCGGCAGGGGGGAATTCACCCCTCCACTTT. Its translation is CSAIAVPAGGNSPLHF.

This chain links TRBV3-1 with TRBJ1-6; possibly TRBD1 for D (5 bases). Germline assignment: CDR1 LGHDT and CDR2 YNNKEL (reference sequence). CDR3 size: 12 residues. Trimming shortened V by 8 bases and J by 8 bases, and 10 bases separated the two germline ends. The CDR3 DNA reads TGTGCCAGCGGCAGGGACCATTCACCCCTCCACTTT. Its protein product is CASGRDHSPLHF.

This clonotype was found many times. The gene calls are TRBV28 and TRBJ2-7; D possibly corresponds to TRBD1 (6 bases). The CDR3 runs 13 residues. Trimming took 7 bases from V and 5 from J, leaving 15 bases between them. Germline V gene sequence: CDR1 MDHEN, CDR2 SYDVKM. The DNA of the CDR3 is TGTGCCAGCATTGGACAGCTCGGGGACGAGCAGTACTTC. It yields the protein CASIGQLGDEQYF.